The clone carrying this T cell receptor (beta chain) was detected a few times. There are 12 residues in the CDR3. V was trimmed by 7 bases and J by 3 bases, leaving 8 bases between them. Per germline, CDR1 KGHDR and CDR2 SFDVKD. Authors' data handling: Reference gene primers were amplified, and this amplification served to estimate nucleated cell counts. Here immunoSEQ multiplex PCR was the method, and the copy in TCRdb shows in-frame clones only, minus some. The V and J calls and the clone size are those of that table, but D and trimming were determined from the DNA. The table lists about 470,000 clones, roughly nine tenths of them singletons, with 0.65% to 0.9% in the top ten. The data are from a study of blood T cell repertoires in COVID-19. Study-wide background: Specimens from acute and convalescent COVID-19 originated in the United States, Italy and Spain. PBMCs, B-cell-depleted T cells, or T cells were the source of the cDNA or gDNA that made up the material.

Recovered Cohort 3 donors showed two negative PCRs, clearance, or symptom resolution. This clonotype was sampled from a young woman who had recovered from COVID-19. Sequencing used PBMCs or T cells enriched from blood (not recorded which). The chain uses TRBV24-1 and TRBJ1-1; D might be TRBD1 (5 bases). CDR3 coding DNA: TGTGCCACCAGGGGGGGTGACACTGAAGCTTTCTTT. As protein: CATRGGDTEAFF.